Presented here are 21 T cell receptor beta chains from one specimen sequenced in a study of blood T cell repertoires in COVID-19. The method was immunoSEQ multiplex PCR; TCRdb's version includes in-frame clones alone and lacks a portion of them. The sample consists of 100,000 or so clones, around 76% of them appearing once. Sequencing was carried out using peripheral blood. The receptors originated from a woman aged 70 to 79 with acute or convalescent COVID-19.

The chain carries TRBV30 and TRBJ1-6; 7 nucleotides line up with TRBD1. This CDR3 is built from 15 residues. CDR1 is GTSNPN, CDR2 SVGIG, per germline (reference sequence). The J segment lost 6 bases and the V segment lost 3 bases, leaving 8 bases of the junction unmatched. CDR3 loop: CAWRGGTAFNSPLHF. CDR3 DNA: TGTGCCTGGAGAGGCGGGACAGCTTTTAATTCACCCCTCCACTTT. Looking up the rest from reference TRBV30 and TRBJ1-6 gives the full variable domain: SQTIHQWPATLVQPVGSPLSLECTVEGTSNPNLYWYRQAAGRGLQLLFYSVGIGQISSEVPQNLSASRPQDRQFILSSKKLLLSDSGFYLCAWRGGTAFNSPLHFGNGTRLTVT.

The chain links TRBV10-1 to TRBJ1-4; no firm D call. From germline, CDR1 is WNHNN and CDR2 SYGVQD (reference sequence). The CDR3 has 15 amino acids. V shed 2 bases and J shed 0 bases, with 7 bases lying between them. The DNA of the CDR3 is TGCGCCAGCAGTGAGGACGGAGCAACTAATGAAAAACTGTTTTTT. It codes for CASSEDGATNEKLFF.

In this sample, this clone turned up a few times. The V and J genes are TRBV7-2 and TRBJ1-2; unclear D gene. Germline loops: CDR1 SGHTA, CDR2 FQGNSA. This CDR3 has 15 residues. V was trimmed by 5 bases and J by 4 bases, leaving 17 bases between them. The CDR3 is CASSNEQSSGYGYTF. Here the CDR3 DNA reads TGTGCCAGCAGCAACGAACAGAGTTCCGGCTATGGCTACACCTTC.

This rearrangement joins TRBV3-1 (or the pseudogene TRBV3-2) to TRBJ1-5, with D uncertain. This CDR3 spans 15 amino acids. Trimming left V 0 bases short and J 5 bases short, with 11 bases between. Germline V gene data show CDR1 as LGHDT and CDR2 as YNNKEL (reference sequence). CDR3 region: CASSQEPRRDQPQHF. The DNA for the CDR3 is TGTGCCAGCAGCCAAGAGCCCAGGCGGGATCAGCCCCAGCATTTT.

The chain is built from TRBV9 and TRBJ2-3, with TRBD2 as a possible D gene (5 bases). This CDR3 is 14 amino acids long. Trimming removed 0 bases at V and 9 bases at J, with 14 bases between. Germline V gene sequence: CDR1 SGDLS, CDR2 YYNGEE. The CDR3 loop reads CASSVVVGRGTQYF. The CDR3 region has the DNA TGTGCCAGCAGCGTAGTAGTAGGCCGGGGAACGCAGTATTTT.

The chain has TRBV18 and TRBJ2-7; 9 bases agree with TRBD1. Germline CDR1 KGHSH, CDR2 LQKENI. The CDR3 spans 14 residues. J lost 5 bases, V lost 3 bases, and 5 bases had no gene match. The CDR3 nucleotides read TGTGCCAGCTCACCGGGGACAGGGCGGAACGAGCAGTACTTC. Translating gives CASSPGTGRNEQYF.

This rearrangement joins TRBV3-1 (or the pseudogene TRBV3-2) to TRBJ1-2; D is undetermined. Per germline, CDR1 LGHDT and CDR2 YNNKEL (reference sequence). V was shortened by 6 bases and J by 8 bases, with 16 bases between the two germline ends. The CDR3 consists of 13 residues. The CDR3 loop reads CASSRGGSHGYTF. The DNA for the CDR3 is TGTGCCAGCAGTCGAGGTGGTTCCCACGGCTACACCTTC.

The V gene is TRBV7-2, the J gene TRBJ1-1, with 11 bases lining up with TRBD1. Germline CDR1 SGHTA, CDR2 FQGNSA. The length of the CDR3 is 17 residues. The trim removed 6 bases at V and 6 bases at J, leaving 15 bases unmatched. CDR3 coding DNA: TGTGCCAGCAGTATACCGGGACAGGGGGTTCTATTTGCTGAAGCTTTCTTT. This codes for CASSIPGQGVLFAEAFF.

The chain carries TRBV3-1 (or the pseudogene TRBV3-2) and TRBJ1-5; the match to TRBD1 covers 7 bases. Germline V gives CDR1 LGHDT, CDR2 YNNKEL (reference sequence). This CDR3 region has 18 residues. J was trimmed by 1 base and V by 1 base; bases with no gene match: 10. The CDR3 protein is CASSQGSSLRGSNQPQHF. As DNA, the CDR3 is TGTGCCAGCAGCCAAGGATCTTCTCTCAGGGGGAGCAATCAGCCCCAGCATTTT.

Only a few counts were recorded for this clone. The chain links TRBV6-5 to TRBJ2-7; D uncertain. V lost 4 bases and J 3 bases, leaving 4 bases between the germline ends. Germline V gene sequence: CDR1 MNHEY, CDR2 SVGAGI. CDR3 size: 11 residues. CDR3 bases: TGTGCCAGCAGTTCCCTCTACGAGCAGTACTTC. This codes for CASSSLYEQYF.

The chain carries TRBV18 and TRBJ2-7, with 7 nucleotides matching TRBD1. CDR1 is KGHSH and CDR2 is LQKENI in the germline V gene. This CDR3 spans 15 amino acids. The ends lost 5 bases at V and 1 base at J; junction bases unmatched: 8. In DNA form, the CDR3 reads TGTGCCAGCTCAAAGGACAGGATTACGTCCTACGAGCAGTACTTC. As protein: CASSKDRITSYEQYF.

The V and J genes are TRBV7-2 and TRBJ1-4, with D possibly matching TRBD1 (6 bases). This CDR3 region has 15 residues. V lost 7 bases and J lost 4, with 16 bases in between. Per the germline V gene, CDR1 is SGHTA and CDR2 is FQGNSA. CDR3 protein: CASNTGPGNNEKLFF. The CDR3 DNA reads TGTGCCAGCAATACAGGGCCGGGGAATAATGAAAAACTGTTTTTT.

The chain couples TRBV18 to TRBJ2-1, with D possibly matching TRBD1 (6 bases). This CDR3 has 14 residues. The V gene lost 4 bases and the J gene lost 0 bases, with 7 bases spanning the gap. CDR1 KGHSH and CDR2 LQKENI come from the germline V gene. The CDR3 nucleotides are TGTGCCAGCTCACACAGGGACTCCTACAATGAGCAGTTCTTC. Protein product: CASSHRDSYNEQFF.

The V call is TRBV27, the J call TRBJ1-2, with TRBD1 identical over 7 bases. V was pared by 3 bases and J by 10 bases, with 5 bases of the junction left unmatched. CDR1 is MNHEY, CDR2 SMNVEV, per germline (reference sequence). CDR3 size: 12 residues. The CDR3 is CASSLAGTDYTF. The CDR3 DNA reads as TGTGCCAGCAGTTTGGCGGGGACAGACTACACCTTC.

This chain joins TRBV19 and TRBJ1-2; a possible D gene is TRBD1 (6 bases). The V end was cut by 3 bases, the J end by 8 bases, with 16 bases between. The germline gives CDR1 LNHDA, CDR2 SQIVND (reference sequence). The CDR3 covers 14 residues. The CDR3 here is CASSMGQGIRGYTF. The CDR3 DNA reads as TGTGCCAGTAGTATGGGGCAGGGGATACGAGGCTACACCTTC.

This chain joins TRBV6-6 and TRBJ1-1; the D gene is possibly TRBD1 (6 bases). V was trimmed by 6 bases and J by 3 bases, leaving 17 bases between them. Germline V gives CDR1 MNHNY, CDR2 SVGAGI (reference sequence). This CDR3 is built from 15 residues. CDR3 protein: CASRPPQGSHTEAFF. CDR3 sequence (DNA): TGTGCCAGCAGACCCCCCCAGGGGAGCCACACTGAAGCTTTCTTT.

The V and J genes are TRBV18 and TRBJ2-1, with 7 bases fitting TRBD1. The CDR3 consists of 11 residues. Germline loops: CDR1 KGHSH, CDR2 LQKENI. Trimming removed 2 bases from V and 16 bases from J; junction bases left unmatched: 5. The CDR3 sequence is CASSPDRVRFF. CDR3 DNA: TGTGCCAGCTCACCAGACAGGGTACGTTTCTTC. Full variable domain (remainder filled in from reference TRBV18 and TRBJ2-1): NAGVMQNPRHLVRRRGQEARLRCSPMKGHSHVYWYRQLPEEGLKFMVYLQKENIIDESGMPKERFSAEFPKEGPSILRIQQVVRGDSAAYFCASSPDRVRFFGPGTRLTVL.

This clone turned up a few times. V gene TRBV10-1 combines with J gene TRBJ1-4; D is uncertain. CDR1 is WNHNN and CDR2 is SYGVQD in the germline V gene (reference sequence). V shed 3 bases and J shed 7 bases, with 12 bases lying between them. The CDR3 sequence is 14 residues long. Written as DNA, the CDR3 is TGCGCCAGCAGTGATGCGGGAGACTCTGAAAAACTGTTTTTT. It specifies CASSDAGDSEKLFF.

The chain couples TRBV27 to TRBJ2-7; perhaps TRBD2 as D (6 bases). Per the germline V gene, CDR1 is MNHEY and CDR2 is SMNVEV (reference sequence). This CDR3 spans 15 amino acids. Trimming took off 3 bases at V and 5 bases at J, with 17 bases between the two ends. The CDR3 nucleotides read TGTGCCAGCAGTTTTCGGGACTTTAAACTGGACGAGCAGTACTTC. Amino acids: CASSFRDFKLDEQYF.

V is TRBV11-2 and J is TRBJ2-5; TRBD2 matches at 12 bases. The CDR3 has 15 amino acids. The germline CDR1 and CDR2 sequences are SGHAT and FQNNGV. The ends lost 5 bases at V and 3 bases at J; junction bases unmatched: 4. CDR3 region: CASSTRLAGEETQYF. The CDR3 region has the DNA TGTGCCAGCAGCACCAGACTAGCGGGGGAAGAGACCCAGTACTTC.

This chain connects TRBV10-2 to TRBJ2-3; TRBD2 might be the D (5 bases). Germline-derived CDR1 and CDR2 are WSHSY and SAAADI. The V end lost 10 bases, the J end lost 0 bases, and 11 bases lay between the germline ends. The CDR3 has 13 residues. CDR3 sequence (DNA): TGCGCCACCGTGAGGGAAAGCACAGATACGCAGTATTTT. As protein: CATVRESTDTQYF.